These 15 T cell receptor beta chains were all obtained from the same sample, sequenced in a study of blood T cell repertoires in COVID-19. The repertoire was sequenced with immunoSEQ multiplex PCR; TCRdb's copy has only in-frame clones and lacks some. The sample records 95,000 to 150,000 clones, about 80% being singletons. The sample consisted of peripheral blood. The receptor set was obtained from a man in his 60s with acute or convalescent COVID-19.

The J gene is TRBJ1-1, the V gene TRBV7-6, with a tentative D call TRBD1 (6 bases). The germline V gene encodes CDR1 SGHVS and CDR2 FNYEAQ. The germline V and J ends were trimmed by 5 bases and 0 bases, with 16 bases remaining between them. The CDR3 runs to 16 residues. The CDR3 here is CASSLQTGTMNTEAFF. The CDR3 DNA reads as TGTGCCAGCAGCCTTCAGACAGGAACTATGAACACTGAAGCTTTCTTT.

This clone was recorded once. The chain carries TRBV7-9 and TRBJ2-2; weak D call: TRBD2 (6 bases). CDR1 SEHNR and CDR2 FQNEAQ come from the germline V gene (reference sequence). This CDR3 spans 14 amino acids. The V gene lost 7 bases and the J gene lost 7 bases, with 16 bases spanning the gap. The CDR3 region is CASTPNPGVGELFF. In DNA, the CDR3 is TGTGCCAGCACCCCCAATCCGGGGGTCGGGGAGCTGTTTTTT.

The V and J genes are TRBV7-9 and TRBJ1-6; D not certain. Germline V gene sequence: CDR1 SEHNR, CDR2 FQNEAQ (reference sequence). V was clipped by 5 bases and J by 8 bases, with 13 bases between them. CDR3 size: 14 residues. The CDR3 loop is CASSSTTADSPLHF. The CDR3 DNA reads TGTGCCAGCAGCAGTACAACCGCCGATTCACCCCTCCACTTT.

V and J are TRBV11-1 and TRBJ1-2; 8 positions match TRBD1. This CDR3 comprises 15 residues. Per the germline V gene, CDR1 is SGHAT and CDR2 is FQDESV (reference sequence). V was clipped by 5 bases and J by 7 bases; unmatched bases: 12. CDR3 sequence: CASSRTGMVTGGYTF. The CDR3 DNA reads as TGTGCCAGCAGCCGGACAGGGATGGTTACTGGTGGCTACACCTTC. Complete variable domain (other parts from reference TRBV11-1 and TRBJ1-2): EAEVAQSPRYKITEKSQAVAFWCDPISGHATLYWYRQILGQGPELLVQFQDESVVDDSQLPKDRFSAERLKGVDSTLKIQPAELGDSAMYLCASSRTGMVTGGYTFGSGTRLTVV.

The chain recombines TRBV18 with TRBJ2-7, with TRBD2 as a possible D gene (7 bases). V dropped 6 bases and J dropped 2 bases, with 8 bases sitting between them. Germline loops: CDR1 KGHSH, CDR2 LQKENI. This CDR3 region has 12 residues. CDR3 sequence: CASSRGPYEQYF. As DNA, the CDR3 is TGTGCCAGCTCGCGGGGGCCCTACGAGCAGTACTTC.

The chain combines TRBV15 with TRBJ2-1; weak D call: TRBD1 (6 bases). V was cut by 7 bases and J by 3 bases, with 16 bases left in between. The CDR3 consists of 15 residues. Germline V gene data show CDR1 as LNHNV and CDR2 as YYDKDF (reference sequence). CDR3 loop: CATTATLGGYNEQFF. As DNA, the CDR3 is TGTGCCACCACCGCTACCCTAGGGGGCTACAATGAGCAGTTCTTC.

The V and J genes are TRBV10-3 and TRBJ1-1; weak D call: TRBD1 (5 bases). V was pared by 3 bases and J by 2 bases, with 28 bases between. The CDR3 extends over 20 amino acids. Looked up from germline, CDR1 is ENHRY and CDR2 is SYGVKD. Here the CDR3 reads CAISEIARSRGTSVNTEAFF. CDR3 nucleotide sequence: TGTGCCATCAGTGAAATCGCTCGATCTCGGGGGACTTCGGTAAACACTGAAGCTTTCTTT.

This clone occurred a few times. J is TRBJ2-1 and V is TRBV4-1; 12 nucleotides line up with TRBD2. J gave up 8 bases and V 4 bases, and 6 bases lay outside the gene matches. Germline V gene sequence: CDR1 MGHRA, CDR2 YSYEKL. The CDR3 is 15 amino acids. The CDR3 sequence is CASSRASGRADEQFF. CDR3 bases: TGCGCCAGCAGCCGCGCTAGCGGGAGGGCGGATGAGCAGTTCTTC.

The CDR3 reads CASSLDSRDRVIAGELFF. As DNA, the CDR3 is TGTGCCAGCAGCTTGGACTCCCGGGACAGGGTGATCGCCGGGGAGCTGTTTTTT. This rearrangement joins TRBV5-4 to TRBJ2-2; 9 nucleotides align to TRBD1. The germline V gene has CDR1 SGHNT and CDR2 YYREEE (reference sequence). The CDR3 spans 18 residues. Unmatched junction bases numbered 12, after V lost 0 bases and J lost 6 bases.

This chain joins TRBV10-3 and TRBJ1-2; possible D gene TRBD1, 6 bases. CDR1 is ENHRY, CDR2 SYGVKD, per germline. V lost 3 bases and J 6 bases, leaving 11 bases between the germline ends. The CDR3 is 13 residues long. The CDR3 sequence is CAISEGGSDGYTF. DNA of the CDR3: TGTGCCATCAGTGAAGGGGGTTCGGATGGCTACACCTTC.

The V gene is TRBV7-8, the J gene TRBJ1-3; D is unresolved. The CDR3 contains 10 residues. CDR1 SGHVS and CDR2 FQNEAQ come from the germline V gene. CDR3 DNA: TGTTCCCTTTCTGGAAACACCATATATTTT. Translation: CSLSGNTIYF.

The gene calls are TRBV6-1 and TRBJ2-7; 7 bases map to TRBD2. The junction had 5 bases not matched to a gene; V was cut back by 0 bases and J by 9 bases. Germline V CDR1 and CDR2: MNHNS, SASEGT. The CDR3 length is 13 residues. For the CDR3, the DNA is TGTGCCAGCAGTGAAGCGGGGAGGGCGTCGCAGTACTTC. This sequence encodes CASSEAGRASQYF.

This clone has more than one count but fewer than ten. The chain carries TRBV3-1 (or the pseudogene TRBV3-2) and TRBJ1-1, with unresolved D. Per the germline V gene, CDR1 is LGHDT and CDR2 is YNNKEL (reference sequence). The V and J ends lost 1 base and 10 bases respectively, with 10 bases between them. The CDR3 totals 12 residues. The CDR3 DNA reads TGTGCCAGCAGCCAAGGTCCCGGGGTAGCTTTCTTT. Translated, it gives CASSQGPGVAFF.

The CDR3, as DNA: TGTGCCAGCAGTTTGTTTCAGGGGGCGATCTATGGCTACACCTTC. This translates into CASSLFQGAIYGYTF. The V and J genes are TRBV28 and TRBJ1-2, with 8 positions matching TRBD1. J was trimmed by 4 bases and V by 3 bases; bases with no gene match: 7. The CDR3 totals 15 residues. The germline V gene encodes CDR1 MDHEN and CDR2 SYDVKM.

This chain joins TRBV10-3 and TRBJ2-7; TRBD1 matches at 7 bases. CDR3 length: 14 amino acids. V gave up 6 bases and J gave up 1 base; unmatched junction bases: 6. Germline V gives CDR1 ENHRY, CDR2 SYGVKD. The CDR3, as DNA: TGTGCCATCAGCGGGACAGCTTATTCCTACGAGCAGTACTTC. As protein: CAISGTAYSYEQYF.